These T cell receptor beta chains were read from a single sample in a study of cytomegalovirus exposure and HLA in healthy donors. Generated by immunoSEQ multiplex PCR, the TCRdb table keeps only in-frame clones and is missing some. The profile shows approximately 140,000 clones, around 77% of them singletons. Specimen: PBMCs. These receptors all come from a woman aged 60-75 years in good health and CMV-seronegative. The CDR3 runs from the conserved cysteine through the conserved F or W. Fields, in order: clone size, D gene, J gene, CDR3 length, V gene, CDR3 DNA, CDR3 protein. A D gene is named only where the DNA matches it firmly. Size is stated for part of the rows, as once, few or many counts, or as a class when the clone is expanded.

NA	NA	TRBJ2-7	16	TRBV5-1	TGCGCCAGCAGCCCCTGGACCCAGGATCAGGGCTACGAGCAGTACTTC	CASSPWTQDQGYEQYF
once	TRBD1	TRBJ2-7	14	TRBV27	TGTGCCAGCAGTTTGAGAGGGGGCCTATACGAGCAGTACTTC	CASSLRGGLYEQYF
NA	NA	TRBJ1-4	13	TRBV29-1	TGCAGCGTTGATGGGGGGGTTAATGAAAAACTGTTTTTT	CSVDGGVNEKLFF
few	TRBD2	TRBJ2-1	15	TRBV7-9	TGTGCCAGCAGTGGTGGGGGGGGGTGGAGCGATGAGCAGTTCTTC	CASSGGGGWSDEQFF
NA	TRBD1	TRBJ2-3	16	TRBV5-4	TGTGCCAGCAGCGCCTCCGGGACAGGGGGCGTTAATACGCAGTATTTT	CASSASGTGGVNTQYF
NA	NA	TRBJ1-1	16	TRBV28	TGTGCCAGCAGTTTATTCAGCAGGGGAAGGGTTGTTGAAGCTTTCTTT	CASSLFSRGRVVEAFF
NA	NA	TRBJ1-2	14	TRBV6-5	TGTGCCAGCAGTCCGCAGGGGCCTGCCTATGGCTACACCTTC	CASSPQGPAYGYTF
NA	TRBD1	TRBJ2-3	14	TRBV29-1	TGCAGCGTAGGACAGGGGGCCGGCACAGATACGCAGTATTTT	CSVGQGAGTDTQYF
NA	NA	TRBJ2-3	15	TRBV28	TGTGCCAGCAGTTTAGCGGGACAGCGCACAGATACGCAGTATTTT	CASSLAGQRTDTQYF
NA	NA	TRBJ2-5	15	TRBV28	TGTGCCAGCAGTTCCCGTCGGACAGTCCAAGAGACCCAGTACTTC	CASSSRRTVQETQYF
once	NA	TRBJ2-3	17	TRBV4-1	TGCGCCAGCAGCCAAGATTTCGACAGGAGAAGCACAGATACGCAGTATTTT	CASSQDFDRRSTDTQYF
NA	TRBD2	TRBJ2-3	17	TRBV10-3	TGTGCCATCAGTGAGTTCACTAGCGCTCGGCAAACAGATACGCAGTATTTT	CAISEFTSARQTDTQYF
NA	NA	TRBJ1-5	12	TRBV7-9	TGTTCCAGCAGCGGGGGGAGTCAGCCCCAGCATTTT	CSSSGGSQPQHF
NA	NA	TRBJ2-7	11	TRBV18	TGTGCCAGCTCACCTCAAAACGAGCAGTACTTC	CASSPQNEQYF
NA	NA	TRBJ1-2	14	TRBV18	TGTGCCAGCTCACTCCTTGACAGTTTCTATGGCTACACCTTC	CASSLLDSFYGYTF
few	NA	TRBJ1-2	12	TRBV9	TGTGCCAGCGGGGGGAGGAACTATGGCTACACCTTC	CASGGRNYGYTF
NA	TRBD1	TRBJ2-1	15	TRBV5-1	TGCGCCAGCAGCTTAACAGGGGGCGCGAACAATGAGCAGTTCTTC	CASSLTGGANNEQFF
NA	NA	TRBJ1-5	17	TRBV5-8	TGTGCCAGCAGCTCGTTCGGTGGGGCTGGAAGCAATCAGCCCCAGCATTTT	CASSSFGGAGSNQPQHF
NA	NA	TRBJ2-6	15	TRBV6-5	TGTGCCAGCGGAGACAGCCTCTCTGGGGCCAACGTCCTGACTTTC	CASGDSLSGANVLTF
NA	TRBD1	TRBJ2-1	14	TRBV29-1	TGCAGCTCTTCCGGGACAGGAAGACACAATGAGCAGTTCTTC	CSSSGTGRHNEQFF
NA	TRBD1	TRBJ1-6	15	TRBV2	TGTGCCAGCAAGAGGACAGGCACACATAATTCACCCCTCCACTTT	CASKRTGTHNSPLHF
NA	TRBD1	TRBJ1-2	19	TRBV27	TGTGCCAGCAGACCCAATGGGAGGACAGGCTTTATGCCTAACTATGGCTACACCTTC	CASRPNGRTGFMPNYGYTF